The 18 T cell receptor beta chains presented below share a single source sample, sequenced in a study of blood T cell repertoires in COVID-19. Using immunoSEQ multiplex PCR, the repertoire was profiled, and TCRdb retains in-frame clones only, with some absent. Of roughly 120,000 clones detected, roughly 90% appear once; the ten largest clones hold under 4.5%. The specimen was peripheral blood. These receptors were taken from a man over 45 with active COVID-19.

This chain links TRBV19 with TRBJ2-2; 7 bases fit TRBD2. The junction had 6 bases not matched to a gene; V was cut back by 6 bases and J by 5 bases. Per the germline V gene, CDR1 is LNHDA and CDR2 is SQIVND (reference sequence). This CDR3 has 14 amino acids. This CDR3 reads CASRTGGGTGELFF. CDR3 coding DNA: TGTGCCAGTAGGACTGGGGGAGGGACCGGGGAGCTGTTTTTT.

The V gene is TRBV14, the J gene TRBJ2-7; 8 bases are shared with TRBD2. V lost 5 bases, J lost 0 bases, and 9 bases stayed unmatched. Germline-derived CDR1 and CDR2 are SGHDN and FVKESK. The CDR3 covers 16 residues. The CDR3 region is CASSEGQRESSYEQYV. The DNA of the CDR3 is TGTGCCAGCAGCGAAGGCCAGCGGGAGAGCTCCTACGAGCAGTACGTC.

This rearrangement joins TRBV10-3 to TRBJ2-7; D gene unclear. The CDR3 covers 12 residues. Per germline, CDR1 ENHRY and CDR2 SYGVKD. V lost 0 bases to trimming and J lost 6 bases, with 6 bases between them. The CDR3 reads CAISESEAEQYF. DNA of the CDR3: TGTGCCATCAGTGAGTCAGAGGCCGAGCAGTACTTC.

V is TRBV18 and J is TRBJ1-5; 7 bases are shared with TRBD1. CDR1 and CDR2 (germline): KGHSH, LQKENI. The J segment lost 2 bases and the V segment lost 2 bases, leaving 9 bases of the junction unmatched. CDR3 length equals 17 residues. CDR3 nucleotides: TGTGCCAGCTCACCAGACAGGGTTGAGGGGGGCAATCAGCCCCAGCATTTT. Amino acid sequence: CASSPDRVEGGNQPQHF.

This rearrangement joins TRBV19 to TRBJ2-1; tentative D call: TRBD1 (5 bases). The CDR3 extends over 18 amino acids. Trimming stripped 6 bases from V and 5 bases from J, with 26 bases between. CDR1 and CDR2 (germline): LNHDA, SQIVND (reference sequence). The CDR3 here is CASSVMGGLAGLNNEQFF. The CDR3 nucleotides read TGTGCCAGTAGCGTTATGGGCGGCTTAGCAGGGTTAAACAATGAGCAGTTCTTC. Full variable domain (rest looked up from reference TRBV19 and TRBJ2-1): DGGITQSPKYLFRKEGQNVTLSCEQNLNHDAMYWYRQDPGQGLRLIYYSQIVNDFQKGDIAEGYSVSREKKESFPLTVTSAQKNPTAFYLCASSVMGGLAGLNNEQFFGPGTRLTVL.

This chain joins TRBV12-5 and TRBJ1-6; a possible D gene is TRBD1 (6 bases). With 1 base removed from V and 11 bases from J, the gap between germline ends came to 12 bases. Per germline, CDR1 LGHNT and CDR2 FRNRAP. The CDR3 loop spans 14 amino acids. As DNA, the CDR3 is TGTGCTAGTGGTTTGGGTACAGGGTCAACACCCCTCCACTTT. Its translation is CASGLGTGSTPLHF.

The rearrangement links TRBV6-5 to TRBJ2-7, with 8 nucleotides matching TRBD2. The CDR3 extends over 14 amino acids. Germline V lookup: CDR1 MNHEY, CDR2 SVGAGI. V lost 7 bases and J lost 4; bases outside the gene matches: 9. This CDR3 is CASTMGRGAYEQYF. The CDR3 DNA reads as TGTGCCAGCACCATGGGGCGGGGGGCATACGAGCAGTACTTC.

Turning to this clone: Different DNA sequences within this sample yield the same CDR3. The CDR3 is CSAANTEAFF. The CDR3 bases are TGCAGTGCAGCTAACACTGAAGCTTTCTTT. J is TRBJ1-1 and V is TRBV20-1, with D hard to call. This CDR3 region has 10 residues. Per germline, CDR1 DFQATT and CDR2 SNEGSKA (reference sequence). V shed 6 bases and J shed 2 bases, with 4 bases lying between them.

The chain couples TRBV3-1 (or the pseudogene TRBV3-2) to TRBJ2-1; 9 bases align to TRBD1. The CDR3 runs 15 residues. From germline, CDR1 is LGHDT and CDR2 YNNKEL (reference sequence). The J segment lost 3 bases and the V segment lost 4 bases, leaving 4 bases of the junction unmatched. CDR3 nucleotide sequence: TGTGCCAGCAGCCTCCCGGGACAGGGCTACAATGAGCAGTTCTTC. This codes for CASSLPGQGYNEQFF.

The chain links TRBV5-6 to TRBJ2-2, with a possible D match to TRBD1 (6 bases). V lost 5 bases and J lost 3, with 11 bases in between. Per germline, CDR1 SGHDT and CDR2 YYEEEE. The CDR3 contains 14 residues. CDR3 DNA: TGTGCCAGCAGTTCTTACAGGGACACCGGGGAGCTGTTTTTT. Residues: CASSSYRDTGELFF.

Notes on this clone: Other nucleotide sequences from this sample produce the same CDR3. The chain uses TRBV19 and TRBJ1-5; the D gene is possibly TRBD1 (5 bases). This CDR3 contains 15 residues. Germline CDR1 reads LNHDA; CDR2 reads SQIVND (reference sequence). The V end was cut by 3 bases, the J end by 5 bases, with 14 bases between. The CDR3 sequence is CASSMGSGRDQPQHF. CDR3 in DNA: TGTGCCAGTAGTATGGGGTCAGGGAGGGATCAGCCCCAGCATTTT. Combining the CDR3 with reference TRBV19 and TRBJ1-5 gives the whole variable domain DGGITQSPKYLFRKEGQNVTLSCEQNLNHDAMYWYRQDPGQGLRLIYYSQIVNDFQKGDIAEGYSVSREKKESFPLTVTSAQKNPTAFYLCASSMGSGRDQPQHFGDGTRLSIL.

The chain uses TRBV5-1 and TRBJ2-3, with D possibly matching TRBD1 (7 bases). Trimming pared 7 bases from V and 1 base from J, leaving 16 bases between. Germline V gives CDR1 SGHRS, CDR2 YFSETQ. This CDR3 is built from 15 residues. CDR3 DNA: TGCGCCAGCCGCCGGGGGACAGCCGGCACAGATACGCAGTATTTT. It is translated as CASRRGTAGTDTQYF.

The chain couples TRBV7-8 to TRBJ1-5; D perhaps matches TRBD1 (5 bases). Germline V gives CDR1 SGHVS, CDR2 FQNEAQ. Trimming took 7 bases from V and 2 from J, leaving 9 bases between them. The CDR3 extends over 13 amino acids. The CDR3 DNA reads as TGTGCCAGCAACGAACAGGGCAATCAGCCCCAGCATTTT. Protein sequence: CASNEQGNQPQHF. Filled out from reference TRBV7-8 and TRBJ1-5, the complete variable domain reads GAGVSQSPRYKVAKRGQDVALRCDPISGHVSLFWYQQALGQGPEFLTYFQNEAQLDKSGLPSDRFFAERPEGSVSTLKIQRTQQEDSAVYLCASNEQGNQPQHFGDGTRLSIL.

V and J are TRBV5-6 and TRBJ1-2; D might be TRBD1 (5 bases). Germline V CDR1 and CDR2: SGHDT, YYEEEE. The V gene lost 0 bases and the J gene lost 2 bases, with 5 bases spanning the gap. The CDR3 has 13 residues. The CDR3: CASSLGGNYGYTF. CDR3 DNA sequence: TGTGCCAGCAGCTTGGGGGGCAACTATGGCTACACCTTC.

The J gene is TRBJ2-3, the V gene TRBV18; 11 positions match TRBD2. The J segment lost 3 bases and the V segment lost 2 bases, leaving 4 bases of the junction unmatched. The CDR3 covers 16 residues. Germline CDR1 is KGHSH and CDR2 is LQKENI. CDR3 bases: TGTGCCAGCTCACCAATTACTAGCGGGGGAACAGATACGCAGTATTTT. Amino acid sequence: CASSPITSGGTDTQYF. The whole variable domain, remainder taken from reference TRBV18 and TRBJ2-3, is NAGVMQNPRHLVRRRGQEARLRCSPMKGHSHVYWYRQLPEEGLKFMVYLQKENIIDESGMPKERFSAEFPKEGPSILRIQQVVRGDSAAYFCASSPITSGGTDTQYFGPGTRLTVL.

V usage is TRBV19 and J usage is TRBJ1-1, with 7 nucleotides matching TRBD1. Germline loops: CDR1 LNHDA, CDR2 SQIVND (reference sequence). The V and J ends lost 6 bases and 2 bases, in that order; junction bases with no gene match: 9. This CDR3 is built from 15 residues. The CDR3 coding sequence is TGTGCCAGTAGAGCCGGGACAGCGACTAACACTGAAGCTTTCTTT. Translated, it gives CASRAGTATNTEAFF. Full variable domain (missing parts from reference TRBV19 and TRBJ1-1): DGGITQSPKYLFRKEGQNVTLSCEQNLNHDAMYWYRQDPGQGLRLIYYSQIVNDFQKGDIAEGYSVSREKKESFPLTVTSAQKNPTAFYLCASRAGTATNTEAFFGQGTRLTVV.

For the CDR3, the DNA is TGTGCCAGCAGCAAAGTAGAACTAGCGGGAGGGGTGGACAAAAACATTCAGTACTTC. It yields the protein CASSKVELAGGVDKNIQYF. The rearrangement joins TRBV21-1 to TRBJ2-4; the DNA was not used to check the table's D call, TRBD2. TRBV21-1 is described as a pseudogene. This CDR3 is built from 19 residues.

The chain carries TRBV5-1 and TRBJ2-2; 9 nucleotides match TRBD2. V gave up 1 base and J gave up 6 bases; unmatched junction bases: 4. Germline loops: CDR1 SGHRS, CDR2 YFSETQ. This CDR3 is 15 amino acids long. The CDR3 loop is CASSLSRTSAGELFF. The CDR3 DNA sequence: TGCGCCAGCAGCTTGTCTAGGACTAGCGCCGGGGAGCTGTTTTTT.